A single sample gave rise to the 5 T cell receptor beta chains below, sequenced in a study of Tregs in tolerant kidney transplant recipients. Measured with immunoSEQ multiplex PCR; TCRdb has only the in-frame clones, and not every one. The table lists tens of thousands of clones, more than 90% of them singletons. The sample consisted of CD8+ T cells from blood. The receptors come from a human donor in good health.

The rearrangement joins TRBV27 to TRBJ2-6; D remains unclear. The CDR3 extends over 14 amino acids. Trimming shortened V by 6 bases and J by 3 bases, and 9 bases separated the two germline ends. Germline values: CDR1 MNHEY, CDR2 SMNVEV (reference sequence). The CDR3 protein is CASRGHVGANVLTF. CDR3 nucleotides: TGTGCCAGCAGAGGGCATGTTGGGGCCAACGTCCTGACTTTC.

The chain employs TRBV27 and TRBJ1-3; 9 bases are a match to TRBD1. Germline V lookup: CDR1 MNHEY, CDR2 SMNVEV (reference sequence). The V and J ends lost 3 bases and 5 bases, in that order; junction bases with no gene match: 2. There are 14 residues in the CDR3. The DNA for the CDR3 is TGTGCCAGCAGTTTGGACAGGGGACGAAACACCATATATTTT. Its protein is CASSLDRGRNTIYF.

As concerns this clone: The sample has other DNA sequences that encode this CDR3 too. J is TRBJ2-1 and V is TRBV27; D is uncertain. The germline V gene has CDR1 MNHEY and CDR2 SMNVEV (reference sequence). V dropped 2 bases and J dropped 7 bases, with 6 bases sitting between them. This CDR3 has 12 amino acids. The CDR3 spells CASSLLGNEQFF. DNA of the CDR3: TGTGCCAGCAGTTTACTAGGTAATGAGCAGTTCTTC.

The CDR3, as DNA: TGTGCCAGCAGCGACCCTAGCGGGGGGGCCGGCACAGATACGCAGTATTTT. This codes for CASSDPSGGAGTDTQYF. The chain joins TRBV7-2 to TRBJ2-3, with TRBD2 matching 12 bases. Germline V lookup: CDR1 SGHTA, CDR2 FQGNSA. V lost 5 bases, J lost 1 base, and 7 bases stayed unmatched. The CDR3 length is 17 residues. The full variable domain, completed using reference TRBV7-2 and TRBJ2-3, is GAGVSQSPSNKVTEKGKDVELRCDPISGHTALYWYRQSLGQGLEFLIYFQGNSAPDKSGLPSDRFSAERTGGSVSTLTIQRTQQEDSAVYLCASSDPSGGAGTDTQYFGPGTRLTVL.

This chain links TRBV13 with TRBJ2-1; no reliable D call. The CDR3 extends over 13 amino acids. Trimming took 0 bases from V and 8 from J, leaving 8 bases between them. Germline CDR1 and CDR2: PRHDT and FYEKMQ (reference sequence). The CDR3 DNA is TGTGCCAGCAGCTTAGGGCGTTCCGATGAGCAGTTCTTC. Translated: CASSLGRSDEQFF.